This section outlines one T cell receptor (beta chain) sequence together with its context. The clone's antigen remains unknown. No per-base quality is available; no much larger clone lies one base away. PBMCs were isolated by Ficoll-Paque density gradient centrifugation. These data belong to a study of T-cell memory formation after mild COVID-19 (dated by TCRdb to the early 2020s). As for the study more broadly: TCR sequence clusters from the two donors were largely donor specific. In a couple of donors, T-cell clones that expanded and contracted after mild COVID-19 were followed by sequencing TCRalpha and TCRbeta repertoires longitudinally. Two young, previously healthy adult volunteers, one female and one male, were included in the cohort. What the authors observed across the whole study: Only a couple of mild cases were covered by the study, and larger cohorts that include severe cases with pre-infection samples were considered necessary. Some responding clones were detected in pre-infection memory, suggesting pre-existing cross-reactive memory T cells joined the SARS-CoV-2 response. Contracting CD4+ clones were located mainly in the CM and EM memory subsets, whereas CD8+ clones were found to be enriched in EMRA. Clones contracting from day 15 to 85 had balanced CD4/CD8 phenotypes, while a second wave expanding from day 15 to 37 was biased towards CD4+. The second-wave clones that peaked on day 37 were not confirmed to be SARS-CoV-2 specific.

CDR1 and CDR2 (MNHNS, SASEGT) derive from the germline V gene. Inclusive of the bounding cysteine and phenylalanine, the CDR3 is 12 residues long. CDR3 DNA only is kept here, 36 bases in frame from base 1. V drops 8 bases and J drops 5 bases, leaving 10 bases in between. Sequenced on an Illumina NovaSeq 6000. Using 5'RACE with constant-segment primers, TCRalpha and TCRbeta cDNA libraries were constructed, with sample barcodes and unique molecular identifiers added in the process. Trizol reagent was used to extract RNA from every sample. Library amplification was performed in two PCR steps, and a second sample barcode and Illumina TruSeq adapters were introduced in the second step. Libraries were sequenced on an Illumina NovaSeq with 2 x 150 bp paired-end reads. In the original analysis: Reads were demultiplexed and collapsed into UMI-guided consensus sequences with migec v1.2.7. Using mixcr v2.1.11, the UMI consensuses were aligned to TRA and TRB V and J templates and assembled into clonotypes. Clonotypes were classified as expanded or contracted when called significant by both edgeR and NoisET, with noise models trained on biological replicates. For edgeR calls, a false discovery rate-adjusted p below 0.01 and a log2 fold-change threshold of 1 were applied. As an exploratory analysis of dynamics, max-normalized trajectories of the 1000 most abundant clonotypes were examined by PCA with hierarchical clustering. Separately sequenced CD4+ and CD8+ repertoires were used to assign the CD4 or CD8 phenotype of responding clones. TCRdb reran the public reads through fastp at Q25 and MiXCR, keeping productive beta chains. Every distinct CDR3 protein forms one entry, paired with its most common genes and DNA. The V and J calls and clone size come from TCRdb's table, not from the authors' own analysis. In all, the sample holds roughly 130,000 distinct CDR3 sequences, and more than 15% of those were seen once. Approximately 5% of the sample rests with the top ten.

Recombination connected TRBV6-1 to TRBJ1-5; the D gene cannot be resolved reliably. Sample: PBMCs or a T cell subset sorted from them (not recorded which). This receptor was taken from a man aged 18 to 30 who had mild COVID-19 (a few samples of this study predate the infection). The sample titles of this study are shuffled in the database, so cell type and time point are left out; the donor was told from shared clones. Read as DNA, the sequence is TGTGCCAGCGGTGGTGAGGATCAGCCCCAGCATTTT. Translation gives CASGGEDQPQHF.